The source of this T cell receptor beta chain is a study of monozygotic twins with cystic fibrosis. Germline CDR1 LGHNA, CDR2 YSLEER. The V gene lost 1 base and the J gene lost 13 bases, with 14 bases spanning the gap. The CDR3 is made up of 13 amino acids. The protocol was immunoSEQ multiplex PCR, while the TCRdb copy is restricted to in-frame clones and leaves out a portion. The data contain 39,000 or so clones, approximately 90% of them singletons. Sequencing was carried out using blood. The TCR was taken from a boy under 10 years old with cystic fibrosis. This chain joins TRBV4-3 and TRBJ2-1, with D perhaps TRBD1 or TRBD2 (6 bases each). This chain's CDR3 is CASSQAEGVVQFF. CDR3 nucleotides: TGCGCCAGCAGCCAAGCGGAGGGGGTCGTACAGTTCTTC.